The 31 T cell receptor beta chains reported below all come from one sample, sequenced in a study of T cell responses to AZD1222 COVID-19 vaccine. The table came from immunoSEQ multiplex PCR; TCRdb's copy has only in-frame clones and leaves some out. The sample holds about 150,000 clones, under 95% seen once. The sample consisted of peripheral blood, taken on day 0 of AZD1222 vaccination. These receptors were collected from an adult in good health.

The J gene is TRBJ2-1, the V gene TRBV7-3; D is ambiguous. The CDR3 has 14 amino acids. The germline V and J ends were trimmed by 5 bases and 2 bases, with 10 bases remaining between them. Germline V CDR1 and CDR2: SGHTA, FQGTGA. CDR3: CASSPQVAYNEQFF. The CDR3, as DNA: TGTGCCAGCAGCCCCCAAGTGGCCTACAATGAGCAGTTCTTC.

V gene TRBV4-1 combines with J gene TRBJ1-1, with 7 bases fitting TRBD1. The germline gives CDR1 MGHRA, CDR2 YSYEKL. There are 17 residues in the CDR3. V shed 0 bases and J 0 bases; nucleotides not matched to a gene: 7. CDR3 DNA: TGCGCCAGCAGCCAAGATTCCGTACAGGGGTTGAACACTGAAGCTTTCTTT. Protein product: CASSQDSVQGLNTEAFF.

The rearrangement joins TRBV2 to TRBJ2-3; D perhaps matches TRBD2 (6 bases). Looked up from germline, CDR1 is SNHLY and CDR2 is FYNNEI. V dropped 0 bases and J dropped 7 bases, with 8 bases sitting between them. The CDR3 sequence is 13 residues long. The CDR3 nucleotides are TGTGCCAGCAGTGAAGCGGAGGGGAATACGCAGTATTTT. Translation: CASSEAEGNTQYF.

The chain has TRBV6-5 and TRBJ1-3; D is uncertain. Trimming cost V 0 bases and J 1 base, with 7 bases left between them. Germline-derived CDR1 and CDR2 are MNHEY and SVGAGI. CDR3 length: 15 amino acids. This CDR3 is CASSYSYGSGNTIYF. The DNA for the CDR3 is TGTGCCAGCAGTTACTCGTACGGGTCTGGAAACACCATATATTTT.

Points on this clone: At the DNA level, this CDR3 is encoded by other sequences in the same sample as well. The chain is built from TRBV15 and TRBJ2-1; D remains ambiguous. The V end was cut by 1 base, the J end by 2 bases, with 9 bases between. Germline V gives CDR1 LNHNV, CDR2 YYDKDF (reference sequence). CDR3 size: 15 residues. The CDR3 spells CATSRGSVAYNEQFF. The CDR3 DNA follows: TGTGCCACCAGCAGAGGGTCCGTGGCCTACAATGAGCAGTTCTTC.

The gene calls are TRBV9 and TRBJ1-1, with 8 bases matching TRBD1. V was clipped by 4 bases and J by 1 base; unmatched bases: 3. The CDR3 totals 14 residues. CDR1 and CDR2 from the germline V gene are SGDLS and YYNGEE. The CDR3 here is CASSSGTGNTEAFF. Here the CDR3 DNA reads TGTGCCAGCAGCTCAGGGACAGGGAACACTGAAGCTTTCTTT.

V and J are TRBV7-2 and TRBJ2-7; D is tentatively TRBD1 or TRBD2 (5 bases each). CDR1 and CDR2 (germline): SGHTA, FQGNSA. This CDR3 spans 14 amino acids. V lost 0 bases, J lost 5 bases, and 11 bases lay in between. CDR3 sequence: CASSLASGTNEQYF. DNA of the CDR3: TGTGCCAGCAGCTTAGCATCCGGGACCAACGAGCAGTACTTC.

The chain recombines TRBV2 with TRBJ1-1; the D gene is possibly TRBD1 (6 bases). V was cut by 3 bases and J by 0 bases, with 14 bases left in between. The length of the CDR3 is 16 residues. CDR1 is SNHLY and CDR2 is FYNNEI in the germline V gene. This CDR3 is CASSEFRGQMNTEAFF. CDR3 sequence (DNA): TGTGCCAGCAGTGAGTTCCGGGGGCAAATGAACACTGAAGCTTTCTTT.

This clone appeared a single time. V and J are TRBV7-2 and TRBJ1-6; D might be TRBD1 (5 bases). The CDR3 loop spans 16 amino acids. V was clipped by 3 bases and J by 3 bases, with 12 bases between them. The germline CDR1 and CDR2 sequences are SGHTA and FQGNSA. The CDR3 protein is CASSLGPTVYNSPLHF. In DNA form, the CDR3 reads TGTGCCAGCAGCTTGGGACCCACCGTCTATAATTCACCCCTCCACTTT.

The chain has TRBV5-1 and TRBJ1-2; TRBD1 agrees at 8 bases. The V gene end was trimmed by 4 bases and the J gene end by 8 bases; junction bases not matched to a gene: 7. The germline V gene has CDR1 SGHRS and CDR2 YFSETQ. This CDR3 has 13 residues. CDR3 bases: TGCGCCAGCAGCCCCGGACAGGGAGAAGGCTACACCTTC. Translating it yields CASSPGQGEGYTF.

This chain links TRBV7-2 with TRBJ1-4; perhaps TRBD1 as D (6 bases). The CDR3 extends over 14 amino acids. Germline CDR1 reads SGHTA; CDR2 reads FQGNSA. V was trimmed by 7 bases and J by 7 bases, leaving 16 bases between them. CDR3 in DNA: TGTGCCAGCAAAGGGGCAGGGGTCGGTGAAAAACTGTTTTTT. Translating gives CASKGAGVGEKLFF. Full variable domain (outside the CDR3, taken from reference TRBV7-2 and TRBJ1-4): GAGVSQSPSNKVTEKGKDVELRCDPISGHTALYWYRQSLGQGLEFLIYFQGNSAPDKSGLPSDRFSAERTGGSVSTLTIQRTQQEDSAVYLCASKGAGVGEKLFFGSGTQLSVL.

This sequence joins TRBV28 and TRBJ2-6, with D tentatively TRBD1 or TRBD2 (5 bases each). Trimming removed 6 bases from V and 6 bases from J, with 21 bases in between. The CDR3 length is 17 residues. CDR1 MDHEN and CDR2 SYDVKM come from the germline V gene. CDR3 nucleotide sequence: TGTGCCAGCAGGACCGGGACCCCGGCGGGTCCGGCCAACGTCCTGACTTTC. It encodes CASRTGTPAGPANVLTF.

The count of this clone is one. The chain has TRBV10-3 and TRBJ2-1; TRBD2 matches 7 bases. J gave up 5 bases and V 4 bases, and 2 bases lay outside the gene matches. Per the germline V gene, CDR1 is ENHRY and CDR2 is SYGVKD. There are 13 residues in the CDR3. Here the CDR3 DNA reads TGTGCCATCAGTGGACTAGCCGACAATGAGCAGTTCTTC. Translation: CAISGLADNEQFF.

The genes are TRBV15 and TRBJ2-3; 9 bases agree with TRBD1. With 3 bases clipped from V and 0 bases from J, the junction kept 1 base outside the gene matches. The CDR3 has 15 residues. CDR1 and CDR2 from the germline V gene are LNHNV and YYDKDF (reference sequence). The CDR3 nucleotides read TGTGCCACCAGCAGGGGACAGGGAAGCACAGATACGCAGTATTTT. It translates to CATSRGQGSTDTQYF.

The table lists this clone with a count of one. The rearrangement joins TRBV9 to TRBJ1-1; no definite D call. Deletions cut 1 base from V and 1 base from J, with 5 bases between. The CDR3 contains 13 residues. Germline V lookup: CDR1 SGDLS, CDR2 YYNGEE. The CDR3 region has the DNA TGTGCCAGCAGCGTATTTGAGAACACTGAAGCTTTCTTT. This sequence encodes CASSVFENTEAFF.

The chain recombines TRBV19 with TRBJ1-3, with D possibly matching TRBD1 (5 bases). CDR3 length: 17 amino acids. The germline V gene encodes CDR1 LNHDA and CDR2 SQIVND (reference sequence). V was pared by 6 bases and J by 4 bases, with 22 bases between. The DNA for the CDR3 is TGTGCCAGTAGACTAAATACCGGGACCCCGGGAGGAAACACCATATATTTT. Its translation is CASRLNTGTPGGNTIYF.

With regard to this clone: One end of the junction fails to match germline, which may point to a read error. The chain combines TRBV20-1 with TRBJ1-1, with 11 bases that match TRBD1. Looked up from germline, CDR1 is DFQATT and CDR2 is SNEGSKA (reference sequence). The CDR3 covers 16 residues. CDR3 in DNA: TGCAGAGCTAGTGGGACAGGGGGAGGGTTTGTCACTGAAGCTTTCTTT. Amino acid sequence: CRASGTGGGFVTEAFF.

V and J are TRBV6-6 and TRBJ2-5; 8 bases are a match to TRBD1. This CDR3 spans 14 amino acids. CDR1 and CDR2 (germline): MNHNY, SVGAGI (reference sequence). J gave up 4 bases and V 8 bases, and 9 bases lay outside the gene matches. The CDR3 sequence is CASGPGTGAETQYF. DNA of the CDR3: TGTGCCAGCGGGCCGGGGACAGGAGCAGAGACCCAGTACTTC.

The rearrangement uses TRBV5-6 and TRBJ1-2, with 9 bases that match TRBD1. The CDR3 extends over 15 amino acids. In germline, CDR1 is SGHDT, CDR2 YYEEEE. The junction had 8 bases not matched to a gene; V was cut back by 0 bases and J by 8 bases. The CDR3 reads CASSLALTGGYGYTF. The CDR3 DNA reads TGTGCCAGCAGCTTGGCCTTAACAGGGGGCTACGGCTACACCTTC.

The chain links TRBV19 to TRBJ1-2; 8 nucleotides match TRBD1. CDR3 length: 14 amino acids. V trimming: 5 bases; J trimming: 4 bases; junction bases outside the gene matches: 6. Germline CDR1 and CDR2: LNHDA and SQIVND (reference sequence). The chain's CDR3 is CASSPGQAIYGYTF. In DNA, the CDR3 is TGTGCCAGTAGTCCGGGACAGGCGATCTATGGCTACACCTTC.

The chain couples TRBV19 to TRBJ1-5; perhaps TRBD1 as D (6 bases). Looked up from germline, CDR1 is LNHDA and CDR2 is SQIVND (reference sequence). V lost 1 base, J lost 4 bases, and 11 bases lay in between. CDR3 size: 15 residues. The CDR3 loop is CASSIGRQANQPQHF. The CDR3 DNA reads TGTGCCAGTAGTATAGGGAGACAGGCGAATCAGCCCCAGCATTTT.

The gene calls are TRBV5-1 and TRBJ2-3; D unclear. The germline V and J ends were trimmed by 7 bases and 1 base, with 19 bases remaining between them. Germline V gene data show CDR1 as SGHRS and CDR2 as YFSETQ. There are 16 residues in the CDR3. The CDR3 DNA follows: TGCGCCAGCGGGTTGAGAGACTCCCTCCGCACAGATACGCAGTATTTT. This codes for CASGLRDSLRTDTQYF.

V usage is TRBV19 and J usage is TRBJ1-2; D uncertain. Trimming shortened V by 9 bases and J by 5 bases, and 10 bases separated the two germline ends. The CDR3 spans 11 residues. Looked up from germline, CDR1 is LNHDA and CDR2 is SQIVND (reference sequence). The CDR3 loop reads CASRASYGYTF. The CDR3 DNA sequence: TGTGCCAGCCGAGCCTCTTATGGCTACACCTTC.

The chain is built from TRBV5-1 and TRBJ1-1, with TRBD1 identical over 7 bases. The V gene's germline CDR1 is SGHRS and CDR2 YFSETQ. Unmatched junction bases numbered 3, after V lost 4 bases and J lost 0 bases. The CDR3 is 14 amino acids. The CDR3 DNA is TGCGCCAGCAGCACGGGACAGATGAACACTGAAGCTTTCTTT. As protein: CASSTGQMNTEAFF.

This clone was detected once. The rearrangement joins TRBV11-2 to TRBJ1-4; D gene uncertain. The V gene lost 1 base and the J gene lost 10 bases, with 7 bases spanning the gap. This CDR3 contains 12 residues. In germline, CDR1 is SGHAT, CDR2 FQNNGV. The CDR3 protein is CASSLVEGKLFF. CDR3 bases: TGTGCCAGCAGCTTAGTGGAGGGAAAACTGTTTTTT.

This clone appeared a single time. The chain joins TRBV5-1 to TRBJ1-3; no reliable D call. Germline CDR1 and CDR2: SGHRS and YFSETQ. With 4 bases removed from V and 2 bases from J, the gap between germline ends came to 10 bases. The CDR3 extends over 14 amino acids. For the CDR3, the DNA is TGCGCCAGCAGCCGGGAGGGTACTGGAAACACCATATATTTT. This translates into CASSREGTGNTIYF.

The rearrangement joins TRBV7-2 to TRBJ2-7; 9 bases line up with TRBD1. Per germline, CDR1 SGHTA and CDR2 FQGNSA. The CDR3 has 16 residues. J gave up 1 base and V 4 bases, and 8 bases lay outside the gene matches. Here the CDR3 DNA reads TGTGCCAGCAGCTCCGAGGCCGGGACAGGGTCCTACGAGCAGTACTTC. As protein: CASSSEAGTGSYEQYF.

The chain links TRBV2 to TRBJ2-1; the match to TRBD2 covers 14 bases. Per germline, CDR1 SNHLY and CDR2 FYNNEI. Trimming at V came to 6 bases and at J to 4 bases, leaving 11 bases not matched to a gene. The CDR3 is 18 residues long. The CDR3 DNA reads as TGTGCCAGCAGAAGGACTAGCGGGGGGAGAGGTTGGTACAATGAGCAGTTCTTC. Amino acids: CASRRTSGGRGWYNEQFF.

The chain employs TRBV9 and TRBJ1-6; 10 bases align to TRBD1. V shed 0 bases, J shed 9 bases, and the junction held 3 bases outside the gene matches. The CDR3 extends over 15 amino acids. CDR1 SGDLS and CDR2 YYNGEE come from the germline V gene. The CDR3 is CASSVGTGGSSPLHF. CDR3 coding DNA: TGTGCCAGCAGCGTAGGGACAGGGGGATCTTCACCCCTCCACTTT.

This sequence joins TRBV4-3 and TRBJ2-7; D may correspond to TRBD1 or TRBD2 (5 bases each). This CDR3 contains 13 residues. Between the trimmed V and J ends, which lost 3 bases and 9 bases, there was a span of 15 bases. The germline CDR1 and CDR2 sequences are LGHNA and YSLEER. The CDR3 region has the DNA TGCGCCAGCAGCCAGGACATCCAACGGGGGCAGTACTTC. Encoded protein: CASSQDIQRGQYF.

The chain has TRBV28 and TRBJ1-2; D gene unclear. This CDR3 is 12 amino acids long. Germline lookup yields CDR1 MDHEN and CDR2 SYDVKM. V was clipped by 3 bases and J by 4 bases, with 6 bases between them. The CDR3 region has the DNA TGTGCCAGCAGTTTGTCCGGCTATGGCTACACCTTC. This sequence encodes CASSLSGYGYTF.